These T cell receptor beta chains were read from a single sample in a study of T-cell reconstitution after alpha-beta-depleted transplantation in children. TCRdb called the PCR reads again in MiXCR, with one record for every CDR3 protein. The sample has around 500,000 distinct CDR3 sequences, roughly an eighth seen once; the top ten hold about 5.4%. Sequenced material: PBMCs from the stem cell graft donor, taken from the stem cell graft. The receptors derive from a human donor who donated a stem cell graft to a child with combined immunodeficiency. The CDR3 runs from the conserved cysteine through the conserved F or W. Fields, in order: V gene, clone size, D gene, J gene, CDR3 length, CDR3 DNA, CDR3 protein. D genes are given only for firm matches. Size tells how often a clone was seen (once, few, many) or the class of an expanded clone, and some rows leave it out.

>TRBV13|.|.|TRBJ2-6|15
TGTGCCAGCAGCTTAGCATCCTTATGGGCCAACGTCCTGACTTTC
CASSLASLWANVLTF
>TRBV12-3/TRBV12-4|.|.|TRBJ1-6|12
TGTGCCAGCAGTTCCCGGAACTCACCCCTCCACTTT
CASSSRNSPLHF
>TRBV6-5|many|.|TRBJ2-7|15
TGTGCCAGCAGTTGGGGGGTAGCCGGATCCTACGAGCAGTACTTC
CASSWGVAGSYEQYF
>TRBV12-3/TRBV12-4|many|TRBD2|TRBJ2-1|13
TGTGCCAGCAGTTTCGGGACTAGCGGGGTCCCGTTCTTC
CASSFGTSGVPFF
>TRBV20-1|.|.|TRBJ2-7|13
TGCAGTGCTAGCGAGGATGGCTCCTACGAGCAGTACTTC
CSASEDGSYEQYF
>TRBV9|few|.|TRBJ2-1|13
TGTGCCAGCAGCGCGGCAGGGCTTTCTGAGCAGTTCTTC
CASSAAGLSEQFF
>TRBV20-1|.|TRBD2|TRBJ2-1|14
TGCAGTGCCCCTGGACTAGTTTTCTACAATGAGCAGTTCTTC
CSAPGLVFYNEQFF
>TRBV28|few|.|TRBJ1-5|11
TGTGCCAGCGGGGGGAATCAGCCCCAGCATTTT
CASGGNQPQHF
>TRBV4-3|.|TRBD2|TRBJ2-1|16
TGCGCCAGCAGCCAAGGGCGGGGGGGTTCGAACAATGAGCAGTTCTTC
CASSQGRGGSNNEQFF
>TRBV6-1|few|.|TRBJ1-2|14
TGTGCCAGCACCCCGGGGGGGGGCGCAAATGGCTACACCTTC
CASTPGGGANGYTF
>TRBV4-1|.|.|TRBJ2-1|15
TGCGCCAGCAGCCAACCCCCGGCAAGAGCGAATGAGCAGTTCTTC
CASSQPPARANEQFF
>TRBV6-1|.|TRBD1|TRBJ2-7|16
TGTGCCAGCCTTACCGCCAGACAGGGTCTCGCCTACGAGCAGTACTTC
CASLTARQGLAYEQYF
>TRBV7-6|.|.|TRBJ2-1|14
TGTGCCAGCAGCTTAGCTAGCGGAGACAATGAGCAGTTCTTC
CASSLASGDNEQFF
>TRBV5-1|.|.|TRBJ2-7|14
TGCGCCAGCAGCCCGGGACTCTCCTTGAACGAGCAGTACTTC
CASSPGLSLNEQYF
>TRBV4-1|few|.|TRBJ2-1|14
TGCGCCAGCAGCCAAGATCTAGCCAACAATGAGCAGTTCTTC
CASSQDLANNEQFF
>TRBV12-3/TRBV12-4|few|.|TRBJ2-1|14
TGTGCCAGCAGCCAGGAGGGGGAGTCCCATGAGCAGTTCTTC
CASSQEGESHEQFF
>TRBV5-1|many|TRBD1|TRBJ2-5|15
TGCGCCAGCAGCTTGGGGACAGGGGGCCGAGAGACCCAGTACTTC
CASSLGTGGRETQYF
>TRBV20-1|few|TRBD2|TRBJ2-7|12
TGCAGTGCTAGCGGGAGGGCCTACGAGCAGTACTTC
CSASGRAYEQYF
>TRBV6-5|many|.|TRBJ1-4|13
TGTGCCAGCAGCCCCGACGGCAATGAAAAACTGTTTTTT
CASSPDGNEKLFF
>TRBV2|once|TRBD2|TRBJ2-1|13
TGTGCCAGCCCCCCGGGGAGCGGGGGCCCCCAGTTCTTC
CASPPGSGGPQFF
>TRBV7-9|.|.|TRBJ2-2|14
TGTGCCAGCGTCCGGGACATAGCCACCGGGGAGCTGTTTTTT
CASVRDIATGELFF
>TRBV20-1|many|TRBD2|TRBJ2-5|16
TGCAGTGTCCGTCGAGGAGCGGGGGGTGAACAAGAGACCCAGTACTTC
CSVRRGAGGEQETQYF
>TRBV27|.|.|TRBJ2-3|14
TGTGCCAGCAGTTTAGGCGAGAGCACAGATACGCAGTATTTT
CASSLGESTDTQYF
>TRBV7-3|many|.|TRBJ2-1|15
TGTGCCAGCAGCTTAGGGTCGGGGCCCTACAATGAGCAGTTCTTC
CASSLGSGPYNEQFF
>TRBV6-4|.|.|TRBJ2-1|15
TGTGCCAGCAGCCCGGAGTCGGGAGCCTACAATGAGCAGTTCTTC
CASSPESGAYNEQFF
>TRBV28|many|.|TRBJ2-1|15
TGTGCCAGCAGTCCGGACTCGTCGGCCAACAATGAGCAGTTCTTC
CASSPDSSANNEQFF
>TRBV20-1|many|TRBD1|TRBJ2-1|15
TGCAGTGCTAGGCACGGGGACAGGGTTTACAATGAGCAGTTCTTC
CSARHGDRVYNEQFF
>TRBV6-2/TRBV6-3|.|TRBD2|TRBJ2-2|15
TGTGCCAGCACCCACGGGGGGGAAAACACCGGGGAGCTGTTTTTT
CASTHGGENTGELFF
>TRBV12-3/TRBV12-4|.|.|TRBJ2-3|14
TGTGCCAGCAGTTTTTCTGCGCTGGCAGATACGCAGTATTTT
CASSFSALADTQYF
>TRBV6-5|many|.|TRBJ2-7|12
TGTGCCAGCGTGGGGGCCTCCTACGAGCAGTACTTC
CASVGASYEQYF
>TRBV20-1|few|.|TRBJ1-1|12
TGCAGTGCCGAGGCGTCTTACACTGAAGCTTTCTTT
CSAEASYTEAFF